This T cell receptor beta chain was sequenced in a study of cytomegalovirus exposure and HLA in healthy donors. Overall study results and limits: When analyzed later, a missense DCLRE1C variant was found to be linked to TCR beta V- and J-gene trimming. Among TCR beta chains of equal frequency, HLA-associated ones were more clonally expanded in a later analysis.

Of note for this clone: The antigen is unknown.

The germline CDR1 and CDR2 sequences are LNHDA and SQIVND (reference sequence). V gave up 5 bases and J gave up 2 bases, with 12 bases separating them. CDR3 length: 14 residues. Donors likely had unrecorded immune exposures despite being nominally healthy when sampled. The study ran its PCR with 60 Vbeta and 13 Jbeta primers. Method: immunoSEQ multiplex PCR; TCRdb's copy keeps in-frame clones and lacks some. This table holds about 200,000 clones, 83% found once. The rearrangement joins TRBV19 to TRBJ1-1, with D possibly matching TRBD1 (6 bases). The clonotype was recovered from a girl aged 10 to 17 in good health and CMV-seronegative. Sequencing used PBMCs. Here the CDR3 DNA reads TGTGCCAGTAGTCGCAGGGGCGGAAACACTGAAGCTTTCTTT. It yields the protein CASSRRGGNTEAFF.